This T cell receptor beta chain came from a study of control samples from healthy donors and cancer patients. The germline V gene has CDR1 LGHDT and CDR2 YNNKEL (reference sequence). After removal of 2 bases from V and 0 bases from J, the junction contained 4 bases not matched to a gene. The CDR3 loop spans 16 amino acids. The assay was immunoSEQ multiplex PCR, and TCRdb's table has in-frame clones only and misses some. The sample has tens of thousands of clones; 65% to 80% are singletons. This clone was counted a few times. The sequencing input was formalin-fixed, paraffin-embedded tissue. The chain carries TRBV3-1 (or the pseudogene TRBV3-2) and TRBJ1-1; TRBD1 aligns across 9 bases. The sequence was collected from a male donor with melanoma. CDR3 DNA: TGTGCCAGCAGCCAATGGGACAGGGTCTTGAACACTGAAGCTTTCTTT. Its translation: CASSQWDRVLNTEAFF.